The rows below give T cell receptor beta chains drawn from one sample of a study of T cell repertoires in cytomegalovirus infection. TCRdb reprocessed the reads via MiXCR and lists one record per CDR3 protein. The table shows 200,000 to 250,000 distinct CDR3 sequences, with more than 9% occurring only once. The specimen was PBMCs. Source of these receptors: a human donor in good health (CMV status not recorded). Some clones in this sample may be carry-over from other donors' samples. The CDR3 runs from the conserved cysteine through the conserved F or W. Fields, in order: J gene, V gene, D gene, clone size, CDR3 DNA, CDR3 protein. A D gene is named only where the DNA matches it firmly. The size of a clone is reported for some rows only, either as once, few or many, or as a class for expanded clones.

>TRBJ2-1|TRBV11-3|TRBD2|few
TGTGCCAGCAGCCCTACCCGTACTAGCGGGCCTTACAATGAGCAGTTCTTC
CASSPTRTSGPYNEQFF
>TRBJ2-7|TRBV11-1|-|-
TGTGCCAGCAGCTCCTGGACGGGGCCAGGGGAGCAGTACTTC
CASSSWTGPGEQYF
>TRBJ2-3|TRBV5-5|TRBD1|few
TGTGCCAGCAGTTCCCATCCTGACAGGGGTGCGTCCCAGGCGCAGTATTTT
CASSSHPDRGASQAQYF
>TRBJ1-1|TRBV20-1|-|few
TGCAGTGCTAGACGGGAAGGGTCGGGCACTGAAGCTTTCTTT
CSARREGSGTEAFF
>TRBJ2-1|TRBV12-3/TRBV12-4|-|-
TGTGCCAGCAGTTTCGTTGGACTGCCTCCCTACAATGAGCAGTTCTTC
CASSFVGLPPYNEQFF
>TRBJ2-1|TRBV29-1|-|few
TGCAGCGTTGTATGGGTCGCCTACAATGAGCAGTTCTTC
CSVVWVAYNEQFF
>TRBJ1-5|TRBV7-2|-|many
TGTGCCAGCAGCCGTCAAGGGGCCAGCAATCAGCCCCAGCATTTT
CASSRQGASNQPQHF
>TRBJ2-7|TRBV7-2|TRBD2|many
TGTGCCAGCAGCTTAGTGGCGGGGGGCGACGAGCAGTACTTC
CASSLVAGGDEQYF
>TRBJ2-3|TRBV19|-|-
TGTGCCAGTAGTAACCAGGGGGGCGGAGATACGCAGTATTTT
CASSNQGGGDTQYF
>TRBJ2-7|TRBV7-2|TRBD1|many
TGTGCCAGCAGCCCCACGGGACAGGGATCCTACGAGCAGTACTTC
CASSPTGQGSYEQYF
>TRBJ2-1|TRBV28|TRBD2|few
TGTGCCAGCAGTAAGTGGACTAGCGGGGGAGGTGAGCAGTTCTTC
CASSKWTSGGGEQFF
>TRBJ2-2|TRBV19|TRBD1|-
TGTGCCAGTAACCGACAGGGGGATAGGACCGGGGAGCTGTTTTTT
CASNRQGDRTGELFF
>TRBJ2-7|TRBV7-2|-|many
TGTGCCAGCAGCACCTGGTCCCCCCCCTACGAGCAGTACTTC
CASSTWSPPYEQYF
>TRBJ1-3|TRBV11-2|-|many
TGTGCCAGCAGCTTAGAGCGGGACTCGCCAGGCACCATATATTTT
CASSLERDSPGTIYF
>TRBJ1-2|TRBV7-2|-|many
TGTGCCAGCAGCTCCGCAGGGGTTAACTATGGCTACACCTTC
CASSSAGVNYGYTF
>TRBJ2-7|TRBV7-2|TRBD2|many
TGTGCCAGCAGCTTTGGCGGGAGTCCCTACGAGCAGTACTTC
CASSFGGSPYEQYF
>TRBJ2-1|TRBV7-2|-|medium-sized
TGTGCCAGCAGCTTAGGGGGGTCCTCAATCGGGTGGTTCTTC
CASSLGGSSIGWFF
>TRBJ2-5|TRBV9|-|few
TGTGCCAGCAGCGCCAACAATGTACCCCAAGAGACCCAGTACTTC
CASSANNVPQETQYF
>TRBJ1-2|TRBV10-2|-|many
TGCGCCAGCAGTGAGCCAGCTTACTATGGCTACACCTTC
CASSEPAYYGYTF
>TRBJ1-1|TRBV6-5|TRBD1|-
TGTGCCAGCAGTTACGGGCCGACAGGGTGGATGAACACTGAAGCTTTCTTT
CASSYGPTGWMNTEAFF
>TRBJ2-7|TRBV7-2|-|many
TGTGCCAGCAGCTTAGCCAGGTGGGGCGAGCAGTACTTC
CASSLARWGEQYF
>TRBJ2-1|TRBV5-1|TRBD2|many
TGCGCCAGCAGCTCCGGGACTAGCGGGAGGAGCTCCTACAATGAGCAGTTCTTC
CASSSGTSGRSSYNEQFF
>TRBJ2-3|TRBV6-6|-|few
TGTGCCAGCCTACGGGTAGATACGCAGTATTTT
CASLRVDTQYF
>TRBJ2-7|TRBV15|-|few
TGTGCCACCAGCGACACACTCTCGGGACCGATGAGCTCCTACGAGCAGTACTTC
CATSDTLSGPMSSYEQYF
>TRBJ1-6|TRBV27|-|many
TGTGCCAGCAGTTATCAGGTTGCTAATTCACCCCTCCACTTT
CASSYQVANSPLHF
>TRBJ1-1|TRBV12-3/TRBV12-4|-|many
TGTGCCAGCAGTTTAGTGGGGGGGCACACTGAAGCTTTCTTT
CASSLVGGHTEAFF
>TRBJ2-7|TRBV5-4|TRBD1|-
TGTGCCAGCAGCTTGGGGGGACAGTCCATCTACGAGCAGTACTTC
CASSLGGQSIYEQYF
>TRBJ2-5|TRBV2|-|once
TGTGCCAGCAAAACAGGGTACCAAGAGACCCAGTACTTC
CASKTGYQETQYF
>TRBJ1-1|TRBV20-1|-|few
TGCAGTGCTAGAGAGGGACAGAACACTGAAGCTTTCTTT
CSAREGQNTEAFF
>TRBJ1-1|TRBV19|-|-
TGTGCCAGTAGTATCCAATCTTCGGGGCGCGCTGAAGCTTTCTTT
CASSIQSSGRAEAFF
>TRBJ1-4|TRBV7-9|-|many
TGTGCCAGCAGCCCCCCCTCAGATGAAAAACTGTTTTTT
CASSPPSDEKLFF
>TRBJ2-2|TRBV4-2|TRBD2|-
TGTGCCAGCAGCCAAGAGAGCGGGAGAATGACCGGGGAGCTGTTTTTT
CASSQESGRMTGELFF
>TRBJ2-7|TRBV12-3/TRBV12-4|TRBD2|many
TGTGCCAGCAGTTTAGGGCTAGCGGGTGGACCAGATCCTATAGGCGAGCAGTACTTC
CASSLGLAGGPDPIGEQYF
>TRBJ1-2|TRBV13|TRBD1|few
TGTGCCAGCAGACCTCCGGGACAGCTTAACTATGGCTACACCTTC
CASRPPGQLNYGYTF
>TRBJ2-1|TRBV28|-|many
TGTGCCAGCAGTTTCTCTGAGACCGGTGATGAGCAGTTCTTC
CASSFSETGDEQFF
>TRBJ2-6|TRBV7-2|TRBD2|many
TGTGCCAGCACTGCTCGGGGGGAGCTGGGTGCCAACGTCCTGACTTTC
CASTARGELGANVLTF
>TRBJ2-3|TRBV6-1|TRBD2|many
TGTGCCAGCAGTGAAACTAGCGGGGACACCAGTACGCAGTATTTT
CASSETSGDTSTQYF
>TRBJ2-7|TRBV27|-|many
TGTGCCAGCAGTTTATCCCCGACCCCTACCAACGAGCAGTACTTC
CASSLSPTPTNEQYF
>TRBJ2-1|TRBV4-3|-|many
TGCGCCAGCAGCCAAGGGTATTCCTACAATGAGCAGTTCTTC
CASSQGYSYNEQFF
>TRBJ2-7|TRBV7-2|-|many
TGTGCCAGCAGCTTGAGTCGGCTCGAGCAGTACTTC
CASSLSRLEQYF
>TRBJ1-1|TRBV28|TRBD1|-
TGTGCCAGCATCCAGGGGGGACCGAACACTGAAGCTTTCTTT
CASIQGGPNTEAFF